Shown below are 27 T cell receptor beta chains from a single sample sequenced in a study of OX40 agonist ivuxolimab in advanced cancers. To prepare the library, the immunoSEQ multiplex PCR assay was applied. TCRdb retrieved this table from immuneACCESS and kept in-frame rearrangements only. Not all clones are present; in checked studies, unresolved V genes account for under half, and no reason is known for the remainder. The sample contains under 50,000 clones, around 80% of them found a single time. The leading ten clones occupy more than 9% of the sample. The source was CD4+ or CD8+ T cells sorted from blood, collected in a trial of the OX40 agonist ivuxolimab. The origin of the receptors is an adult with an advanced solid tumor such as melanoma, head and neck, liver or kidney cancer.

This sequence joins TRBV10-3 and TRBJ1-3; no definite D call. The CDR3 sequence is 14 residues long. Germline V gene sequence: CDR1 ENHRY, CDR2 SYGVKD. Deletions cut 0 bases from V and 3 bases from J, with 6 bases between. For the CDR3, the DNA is TGTGCCATCAGTGAGTCATCGAGTGGAAACACCATATATTTT. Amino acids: CAISESSSGNTIYF.

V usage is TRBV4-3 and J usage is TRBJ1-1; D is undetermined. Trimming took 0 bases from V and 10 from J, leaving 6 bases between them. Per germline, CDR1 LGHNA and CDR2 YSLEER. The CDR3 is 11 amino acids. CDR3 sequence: CASSQEGGAFF. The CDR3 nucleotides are TGCGCCAGCAGCCAAGAAGGTGGAGCTTTCTTT.

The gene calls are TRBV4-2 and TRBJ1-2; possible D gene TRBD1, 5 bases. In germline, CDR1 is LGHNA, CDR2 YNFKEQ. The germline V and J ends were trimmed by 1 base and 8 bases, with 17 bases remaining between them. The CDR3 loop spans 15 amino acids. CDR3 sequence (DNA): TGTGCCAGCAGCCAAGTGGGGACTCCCATCGGGGGCTACACCTTC. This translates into CASSQVGTPIGGYTF.

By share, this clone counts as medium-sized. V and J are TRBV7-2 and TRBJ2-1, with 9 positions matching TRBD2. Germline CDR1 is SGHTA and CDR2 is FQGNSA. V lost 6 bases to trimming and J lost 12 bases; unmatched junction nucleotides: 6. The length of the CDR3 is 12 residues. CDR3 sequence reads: CASSSLLAGQFF. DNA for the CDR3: TGTGCCAGCAGTTCCCTACTAGCGGGGCAGTTCTTC.

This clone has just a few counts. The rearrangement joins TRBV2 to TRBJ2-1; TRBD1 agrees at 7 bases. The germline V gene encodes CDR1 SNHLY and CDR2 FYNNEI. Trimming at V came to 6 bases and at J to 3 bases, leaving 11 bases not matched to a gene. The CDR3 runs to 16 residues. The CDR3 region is CASRDKPTGVYNEQFF. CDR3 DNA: TGTGCCAGCAGGGATAAACCCACAGGGGTCTACAATGAGCAGTTCTTC.

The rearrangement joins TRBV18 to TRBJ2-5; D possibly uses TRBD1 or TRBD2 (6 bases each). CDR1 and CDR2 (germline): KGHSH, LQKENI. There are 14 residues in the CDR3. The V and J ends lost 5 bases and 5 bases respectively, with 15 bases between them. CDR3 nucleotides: TGTGCCAGCTCAAGGTCCGGGGGCATGGAGACCCAGTACTTC. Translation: CASSRSGGMETQYF.

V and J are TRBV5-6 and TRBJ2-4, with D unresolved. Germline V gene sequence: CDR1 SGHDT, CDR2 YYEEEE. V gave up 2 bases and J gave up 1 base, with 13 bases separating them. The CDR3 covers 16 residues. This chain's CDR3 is CASSFRRSTAKNIQYF. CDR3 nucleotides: TGTGCCAGCAGCTTTCGGCGGTCCACGGCCAAAAACATTCAGTACTTC.

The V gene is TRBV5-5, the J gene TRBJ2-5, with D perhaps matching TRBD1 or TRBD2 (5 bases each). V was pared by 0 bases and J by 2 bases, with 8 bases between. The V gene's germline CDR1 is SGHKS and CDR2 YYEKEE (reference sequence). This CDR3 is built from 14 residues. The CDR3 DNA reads TGTGCCAGCAGCTTGGCGGGGCAGCAAGAGACCCAGTACTTC. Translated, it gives CASSLAGQQETQYF.

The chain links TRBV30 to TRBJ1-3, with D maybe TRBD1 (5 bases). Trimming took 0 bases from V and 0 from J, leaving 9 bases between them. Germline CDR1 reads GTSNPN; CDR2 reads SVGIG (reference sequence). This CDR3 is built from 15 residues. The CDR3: CAWSVVGGSGNTIYF. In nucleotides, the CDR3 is TGTGCCTGGAGTGTAGTCGGGGGCTCTGGAAACACCATATATTTT.

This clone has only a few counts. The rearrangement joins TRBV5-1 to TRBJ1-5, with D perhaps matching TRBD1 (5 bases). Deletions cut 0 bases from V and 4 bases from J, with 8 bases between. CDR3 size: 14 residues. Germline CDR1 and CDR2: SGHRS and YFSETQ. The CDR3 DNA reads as TGCGCCAGCAGCTTGGGACAGAGGAATCAGCCCCAGCATTTT. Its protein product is CASSLGQRNQPQHF.

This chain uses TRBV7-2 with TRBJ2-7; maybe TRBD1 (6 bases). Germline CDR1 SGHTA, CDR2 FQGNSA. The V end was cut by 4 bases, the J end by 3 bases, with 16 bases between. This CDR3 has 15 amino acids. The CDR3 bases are TGTGCCAGCAGCTCAATAGGACAGCTCAACTACGAGCAGTACTTC. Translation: CASSSIGQLNYEQYF.

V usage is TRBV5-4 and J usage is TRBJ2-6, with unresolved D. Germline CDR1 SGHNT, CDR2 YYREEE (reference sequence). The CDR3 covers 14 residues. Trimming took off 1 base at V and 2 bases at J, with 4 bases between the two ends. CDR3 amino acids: CASSLLAGANVLTF. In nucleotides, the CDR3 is TGTGCCAGCAGCTTGTTGGCTGGGGCCAACGTCCTGACTTTC.

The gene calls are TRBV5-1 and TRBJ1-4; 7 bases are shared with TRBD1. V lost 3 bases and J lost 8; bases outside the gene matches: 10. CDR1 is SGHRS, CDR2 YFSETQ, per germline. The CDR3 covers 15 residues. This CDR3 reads CASSYDGRGAEKLFF. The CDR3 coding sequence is TGCGCCAGCAGCTACGATGGCAGGGGGGCCGAAAAACTGTTTTTT. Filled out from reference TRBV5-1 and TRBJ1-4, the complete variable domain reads KAGVTQTPRYLIKTRGQQVTLSCSPISGHRSVSWYQQTPGQGLQFLFEYFSETQRNKGNFPGRFSGRQFSNSRSEMNVSTLELGDSALYLCASSYDGRGAEKLFFGSGTQLSVL.

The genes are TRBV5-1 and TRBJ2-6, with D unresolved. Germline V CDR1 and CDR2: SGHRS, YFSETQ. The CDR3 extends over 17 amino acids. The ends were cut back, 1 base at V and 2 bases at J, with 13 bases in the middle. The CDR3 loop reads CASSLNVLSTGANVLTF. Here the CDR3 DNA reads TGCGCCAGCAGCTTGAATGTTCTTAGTACTGGGGCCAACGTCCTGACTTTC.

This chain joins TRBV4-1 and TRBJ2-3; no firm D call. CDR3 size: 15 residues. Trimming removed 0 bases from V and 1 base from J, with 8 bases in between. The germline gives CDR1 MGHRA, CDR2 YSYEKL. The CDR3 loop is CASSQDWTGTDTQYF. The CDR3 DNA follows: TGCGCCAGCAGCCAAGATTGGACGGGCACAGATACGCAGTATTTT.

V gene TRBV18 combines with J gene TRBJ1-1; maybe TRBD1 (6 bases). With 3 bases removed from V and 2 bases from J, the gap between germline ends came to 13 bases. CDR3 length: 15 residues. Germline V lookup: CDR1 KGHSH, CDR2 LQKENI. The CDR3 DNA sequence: TGTGCCAGCTCACCTTCGGGGGCGCGAAACACTGAAGCTTTCTTT. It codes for CASSPSGARNTEAFF.

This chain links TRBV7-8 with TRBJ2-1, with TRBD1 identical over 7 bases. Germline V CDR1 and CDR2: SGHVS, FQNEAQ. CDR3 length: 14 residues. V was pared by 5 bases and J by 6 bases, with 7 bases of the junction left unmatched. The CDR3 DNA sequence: TGTGCCAGCAGCATCGGACAGGCATTCAATGAGCAGTTCTTC. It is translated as CASSIGQAFNEQFF. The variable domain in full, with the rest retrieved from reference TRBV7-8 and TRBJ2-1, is GAGVSQSPRYKVAKRGQDVALRCDPISGHVSLFWYQQALGQGPEFLTYFQNEAQLDKSGLPSDRFFAERPEGSVSTLKIQRTQQEDSAVYLCASSIGQAFNEQFFGPGTRLTVL.

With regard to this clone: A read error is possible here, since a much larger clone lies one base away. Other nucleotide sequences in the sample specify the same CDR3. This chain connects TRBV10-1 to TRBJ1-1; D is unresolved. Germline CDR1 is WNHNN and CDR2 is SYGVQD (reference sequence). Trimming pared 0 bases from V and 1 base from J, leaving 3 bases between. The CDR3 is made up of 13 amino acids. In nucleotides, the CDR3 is TGCGCCAGCAGTGAGTCCCCGAACACTGAAGCTTTCTTT. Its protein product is CASSESPNTEAFF.

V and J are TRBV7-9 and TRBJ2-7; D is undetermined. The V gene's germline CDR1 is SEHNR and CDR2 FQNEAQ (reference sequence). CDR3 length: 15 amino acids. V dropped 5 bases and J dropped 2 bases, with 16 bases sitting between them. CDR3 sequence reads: CASSPSGLPTYEQYF. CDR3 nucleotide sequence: TGTGCCAGCAGCCCCTCCGGCCTACCCACCTACGAGCAGTACTTC.

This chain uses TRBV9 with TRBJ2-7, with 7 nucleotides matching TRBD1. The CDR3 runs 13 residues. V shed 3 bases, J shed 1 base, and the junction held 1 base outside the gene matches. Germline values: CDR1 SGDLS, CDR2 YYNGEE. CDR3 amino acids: CASSEGASYEQYF. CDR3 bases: TGTGCCAGCAGCGAGGGGGCATCCTACGAGCAGTACTTC.

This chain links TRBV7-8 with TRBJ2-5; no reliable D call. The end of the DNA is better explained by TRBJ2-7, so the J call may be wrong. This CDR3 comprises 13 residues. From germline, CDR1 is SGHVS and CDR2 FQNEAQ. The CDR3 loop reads CASSSVVSYEQYF. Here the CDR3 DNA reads TGTGCCAGCAGCTCGGTGGTCTCCTACGAGCAGTACTTC.

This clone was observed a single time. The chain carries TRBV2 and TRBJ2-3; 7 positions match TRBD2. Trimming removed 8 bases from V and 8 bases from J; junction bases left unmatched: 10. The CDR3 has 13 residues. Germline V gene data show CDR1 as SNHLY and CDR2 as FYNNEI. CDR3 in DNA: TGTGCCAGCGGTTGGGGGGGGACGGGTACGCAGTATTTT. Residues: CASGWGGTGTQYF. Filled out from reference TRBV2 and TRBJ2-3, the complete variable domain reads EPEVTQTPSHQVTQMGQEVILRCVPISNHLYFYWYRQILGQKVEFLVSFYNNEISEKSEIFDDQFSVERPDGSNFTLKIRSTKLEDSAMYFCASGWGGTGTQYFGPGTRLTVL.

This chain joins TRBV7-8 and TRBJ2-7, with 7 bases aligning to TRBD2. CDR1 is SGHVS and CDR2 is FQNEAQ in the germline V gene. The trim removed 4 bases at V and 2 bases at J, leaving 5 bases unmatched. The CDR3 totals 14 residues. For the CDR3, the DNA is TGTGCCAGCAGCTGGGGGGGACGCGCCTACGAGCAGTACTTC. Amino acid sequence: CASSWGGRAYEQYF.

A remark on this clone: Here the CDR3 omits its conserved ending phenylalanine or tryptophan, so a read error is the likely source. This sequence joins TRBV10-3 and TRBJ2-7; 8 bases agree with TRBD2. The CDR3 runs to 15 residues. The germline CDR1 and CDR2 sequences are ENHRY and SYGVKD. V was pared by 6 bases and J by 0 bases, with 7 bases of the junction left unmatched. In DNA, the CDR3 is TGTGCCATCAGCCTGACTAGCGCTAACTCCTACGAGCAGTACCTC. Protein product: CAISLTSANSYEQYL.

DNA of the CDR3: TGTGCCAGCAGTCGGGACGGTAGCACAGATACGCAGTATTTT. As protein: CASSRDGSTDTQYF. The V call is TRBV6-4, the J call TRBJ2-3; either TRBD1 or TRBD2 may supply D (5 bases each). CDR1 MRHNA and CDR2 SNTAGT come from the germline V gene. V was trimmed by 5 bases and J by 0 bases, leaving 9 bases between them. This CDR3 is 14 amino acids long.

The CDR3 sequence: CASSPYPGTANYGYTF. The CDR3 DNA reads as TGTGCCAGCAGCCCCTACCCAGGGACCGCTAACTATGGCTACACCTTC. V and J are TRBV9 and TRBJ1-2; D may be TRBD1 (5 bases). With 4 bases removed from V and 0 bases from J, the gap between germline ends came to 16 bases. Per germline, CDR1 SGDLS and CDR2 YYNGEE. The CDR3 totals 16 residues.

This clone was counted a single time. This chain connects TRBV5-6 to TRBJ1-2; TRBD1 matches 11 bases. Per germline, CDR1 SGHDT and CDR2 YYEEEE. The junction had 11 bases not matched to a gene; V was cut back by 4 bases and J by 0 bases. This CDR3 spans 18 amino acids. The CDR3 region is CASSTDRGLTRANYGYTF. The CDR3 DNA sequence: TGTGCCAGCAGCACGGACAGGGGGCTTACGCGGGCTAACTATGGCTACACCTTC.